The entry that follows covers one TCR beta chain sequence. These data come from a study of blood T cell repertoires in COVID-19. The wider study: The United States, Italy and Spain provided the acute and convalescent COVID-19 samples. From T cells, B-cell-depleted T cells, or PBMCs came the material, which was cDNA or gDNA.

V lost 2 bases, J lost 1 base, and 17 bases lay in between. The germline V gene encodes CDR1 SGHTA and CDR2 FQGNSA. The length of the CDR3 is 17 residues. Assay used: immunoSEQ multiplex PCR; TCRdb lists only in-frame clones, some missing. The profile shows 150,000 to 200,000 clones, roughly four fifths of them singletons. Sequenced sample: peripheral blood. The receptor was derived from a man in his fifties or sixties with active or convalescent COVID-19. The J gene is TRBJ1-1, the V gene TRBV7-2; a possible D gene is TRBD1 (6 bases). CDR3 sequence (DNA): TGTGCCAGCAGCTTAAACGGGGACACTAGATCGAACACTGAAGCTTTCTTT. It translates to CASSLNGDTRSNTEAFF. The full variable domain, completed using reference TRBV7-2 and TRBJ1-1, is GAGVSQSPSNKVTEKGKDVELRCDPISGHTALYWYRQSLGQGLEFLIYFQGNSAPDKSGLPSDRFSAERTGGSVSTLTIQRTQQEDSAVYLCASSLNGDTRSNTEAFFGQGTRLTVV.